The clone carrying this T cell receptor beta chain appeared many times. Its specificity is not known. At one end, the junction sequence differs from germline, possibly due to a read error. Germline values: CDR1 LGHNA, CDR2 YSLEER. This CDR3 region has 15 residues. The sample originates from a study of molecular identifiers for immune sequencing clone quantification. Whole-study results and caveats: Detectable among approximately 930,000 naive cells, according to reports, was Jurkat TCR RNA spiked in from one cell.

Via MiXCR, TCRdb re-called the PCR reads, giving one row per CDR3 protein. The sample contains about 35,000 distinct CDR3 sequences, about 18% of which appear only once. This receptor was identified in a human donor in good health. Some libraries in this study had Jurkat cell RNA spiked in. Sample: naive CD8+ T cells from blood, with Jurkat cell RNA spiked in. Subset denoted: FACS-sorted CD8+CD4-CCR7+CD45RA+ naive T cells. The chain combines TRBV4-3 with TRBJ1-5, with 10 nucleotides matching TRBD1. CDR3 coding DNA: TGCGCCAGCAGCCCGGCAGGGACAGGGACAGGGGACCTCTGGTTT. Its protein product is CASSPAGTGTGDLWF.